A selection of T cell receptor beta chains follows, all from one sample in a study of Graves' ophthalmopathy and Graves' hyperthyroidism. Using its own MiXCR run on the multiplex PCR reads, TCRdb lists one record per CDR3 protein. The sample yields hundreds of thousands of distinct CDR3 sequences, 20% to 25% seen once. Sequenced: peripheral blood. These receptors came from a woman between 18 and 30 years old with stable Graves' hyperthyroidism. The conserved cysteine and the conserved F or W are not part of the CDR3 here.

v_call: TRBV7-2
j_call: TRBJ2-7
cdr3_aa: ASSFESGYEQY

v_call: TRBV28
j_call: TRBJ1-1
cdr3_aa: ASSLLGGVFRGDGGN

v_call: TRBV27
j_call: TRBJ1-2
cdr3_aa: ASSPNTGGSSYT

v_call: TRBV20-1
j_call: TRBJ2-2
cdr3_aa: SAPGSGRAGELF

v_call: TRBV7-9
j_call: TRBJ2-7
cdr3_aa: ASSFAAGAYEQY

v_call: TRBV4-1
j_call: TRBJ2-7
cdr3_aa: ASSQRDSSYEQY

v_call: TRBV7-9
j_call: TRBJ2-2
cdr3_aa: ASSRSGERTGELF

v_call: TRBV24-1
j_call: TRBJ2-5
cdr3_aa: ATSQLGEETQY

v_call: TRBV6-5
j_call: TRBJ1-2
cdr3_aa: ASRGDRGSYGYT

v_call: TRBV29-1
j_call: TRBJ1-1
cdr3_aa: SGGSVNTEAF

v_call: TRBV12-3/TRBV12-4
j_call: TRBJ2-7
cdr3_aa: ASSPTTSSYEQY

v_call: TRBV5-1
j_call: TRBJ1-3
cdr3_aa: ASSEAGGNTIY

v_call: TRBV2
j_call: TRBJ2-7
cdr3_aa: ASSPSFYEQY

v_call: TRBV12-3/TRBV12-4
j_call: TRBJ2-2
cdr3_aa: ANSQGRFLTGELF

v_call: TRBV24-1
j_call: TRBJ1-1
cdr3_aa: ATSDATGGNTEAF

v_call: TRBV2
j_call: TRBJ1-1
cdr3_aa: ASSVTPTAEAF

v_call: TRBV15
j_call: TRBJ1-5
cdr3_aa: ATSRGTGNNQPQH

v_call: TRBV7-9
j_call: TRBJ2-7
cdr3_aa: SSSPIYEQY

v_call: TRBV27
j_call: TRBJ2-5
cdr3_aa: ASAGDRQETQY

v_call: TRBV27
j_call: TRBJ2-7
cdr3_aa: ASSWGDGDKQY

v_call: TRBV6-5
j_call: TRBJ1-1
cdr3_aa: ASSYKIRTGEDTEAF

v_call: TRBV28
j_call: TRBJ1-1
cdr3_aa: ASSFGGAATEAF

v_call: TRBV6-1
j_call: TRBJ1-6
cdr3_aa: ASNPIAAGGSLGSPLH

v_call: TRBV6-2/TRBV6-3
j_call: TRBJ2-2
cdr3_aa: ASSLYHLQGLDTGELF

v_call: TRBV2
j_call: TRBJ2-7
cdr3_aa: ALSGRSGEQY

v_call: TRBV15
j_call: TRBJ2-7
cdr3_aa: ATSRVGADEQY

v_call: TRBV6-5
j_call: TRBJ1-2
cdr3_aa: ASSSRTALRGYT

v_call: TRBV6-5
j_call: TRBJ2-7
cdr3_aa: ASRSQGTPSYEQY

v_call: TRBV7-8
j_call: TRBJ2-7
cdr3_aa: ASMSGVGTDRYEQY

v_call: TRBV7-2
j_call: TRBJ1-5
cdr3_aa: ASSLVGPQH

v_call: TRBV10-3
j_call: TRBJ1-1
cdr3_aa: AISDPQQARTEAF

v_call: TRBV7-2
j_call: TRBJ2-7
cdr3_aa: ASSSSPSYEQY

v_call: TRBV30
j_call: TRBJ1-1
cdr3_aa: AWDPPGQTTEAF

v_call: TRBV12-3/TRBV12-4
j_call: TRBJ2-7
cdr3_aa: ASTRLANLSYEQY

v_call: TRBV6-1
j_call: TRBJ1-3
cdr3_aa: ASSETGTGNTIY

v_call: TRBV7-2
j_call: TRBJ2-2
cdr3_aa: ASSQLAGNTGELF

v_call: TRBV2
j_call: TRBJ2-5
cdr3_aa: ASNGQTQY

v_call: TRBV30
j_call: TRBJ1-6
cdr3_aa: AWSVLRWDSPLH

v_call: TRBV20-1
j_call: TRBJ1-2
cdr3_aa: SAPDRGSGYT

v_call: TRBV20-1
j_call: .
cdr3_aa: SARGLGHYYYEQY

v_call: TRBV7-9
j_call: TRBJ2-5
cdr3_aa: ASSPQRELRETQY